The rows below give T cell receptor beta chains drawn from one sample of a study of molecular identifiers for immune sequencing clone quantification. TCRdb ran MiXCR on the PCR reads and lists one entry per CDR3 protein. Of around 460,000 distinct CDR3 sequences listed, about 20% are singletons. The specimen was naive CD8+ T cells from blood, with Jurkat cell RNA spiked in. These receptors all stem from a human donor in good health. Some libraries in this study had Jurkat cell RNA spiked in. Each CDR3 is given with its conserved first and last residue. The D gene is left open where the match is weak. Some rows have no size entry. The others give once, few or many, or a class for an expanded clone.

>TRBV6-1|-|14|many|TRBJ2-7
CASSDWGSSYEQYF
TGTGCCAGCAGCGACTGGGGCAGTTCCTACGAGCAGTACTTC
>TRBV27|TRBD1|16|few|TRBJ2-7
CASSLVGVTGSVEQYF
TGTGCCAGCAGTTTAGTGGGAGTGACAGGGTCTGTCGAGCAGTACTTC
>TRBV7-9|-|14|-|TRBJ2-7
CASGVGEGSYEQYF
TGTGCCAGCGGGGTTGGTGAGGGCTCCTACGAGCAGTACTTC
>TRBV6-5|-|13|-|TRBJ1-5
CASSYDGDQPRHF
TGTGCCAGCAGTTACGACGGCGATCAGCCCCGGCATTTT
>TRBV6-2/TRBV6-3|-|15|many|TRBJ2-7
CASSYVGAIDYEQYF
TGTGCCAGCAGTTACGTCGGCGCGATAGACTACGAGCAGTACTTC
>TRBV12-5|-|15|few|TRBJ1-1
CASGLYLHWNTEAFF
TGTGCTAGTGGTTTGTACCTTCATTGGAACACTGAAGCTTTCTTT
>TRBV5-1|TRBD1|15|many|TRBJ2-7
CASMLQGGQGNEQYF
TGCGCCAGCATGCTCCAGGGGGGACAGGGCAACGAGCAGTACTTC
>TRBV20-1|-|12|many|TRBJ1-5
CSAVGFNQPQHF
TGCAGTGCGGTGGGGTTCAATCAGCCCCAGCATTTT
>TRBV4-1|-|14|-|TRBJ2-7
CASSQGVGNYEQYF
TGCGCCAGCAGCCAAGGGGTAGGCAACTACGAGCAGTACTTC
>TRBV28|-|13|many|TRBJ2-2
CASSLSNTGELFF
TGTGCCAGCAGTTTATCGAACACCGGGGAGCTGTTTTTT
>TRBV29-1|-|14|many|TRBJ1-1
CSVAGTKRRTEAFF
TGCAGCGTGGCGGGGACAAAAAGAAGGACTGAAGCTTTCTTT
>TRBV27|-|14|many|TRBJ2-3
CASSLSPFTDTQYF
TGTGCCAGCAGTTTATCCCCCTTCACAGATACGCAGTATTTT
>TRBV5-1|TRBD2|17|many|TRBJ2-5
CASSKGTSGGLQETQYF
TGCGCCAGCAGCAAGGGGACTAGCGGGGGACTCCAAGAGACCCAGTACTTC
>TRBV19|-|15|few|TRBJ1-5
CASSLTGASNQPQHF
TGTGCCAGTAGTCTGACGGGCGCTAGCAATCAGCCCCAGCATTTT
>TRBV12-3/TRBV12-4|TRBD2|13|few|TRBJ2-5
CATTSGGGETQYF
TGTGCCACGACTAGCGGGGGTGGAGAGACCCAGTACTTC
>TRBV4-3|-|11|many|TRBJ2-7
CASSPDADTGF
TGCGCCAGCAGCCCAGACGCGGATACGGGTTTC
>TRBV11-2|TRBD1|15|-|TRBJ2-1
CASNPRTGSNNEQFF
TGTGCCAGCAACCCGAGGACAGGCTCAAACAATGAGCAGTTCTTC
>TRBV20-1|-|13|many|TRBJ1-4
CSVTDTGVAKLFF
TGCAGTGTTACGGACACTGGTGTTGCGAAACTGTTTTTT
>TRBV4-3|-|19|-|TRBJ2-7
CASSPPEYREPKSDYEQYF
TGCGCCAGCAGCCCACCTGAGTACCGGGAGCCGAAAAGTGACTACGAGCAGTACTTC
>TRBV4-3|-|13|many|TRBJ2-3
CASSQDRVPPQYF
TGCGCCAGCAGCCAAGATCGGGTACCTCCGCAGTATTTT
>TRBV24-1|-|13|many|TRBJ2-1
CATSELQGDEQFF
TGTGCCACCAGTGAACTACAGGGCGATGAGCAGTTCTTC
>TRBV7-6|-|13|many|TRBJ1-1
CASSTGQTAEAFF
TGTGCCAGCAGCACAGGACAGACGGCTGAAGCTTTCTTT
>TRBV11-2|TRBD1|15|few|TRBJ2-5
CASSLLTGRGETQYF
TGTGCCAGCAGCTTACTGACAGGGCGAGGGGAGACCCAGTACTTC
>TRBV27|-|12|many|TRBJ1-1
CASSLSRGRAFF
TGTGCCAGCAGTTTATCCCGCGGGCGAGCTTTCTTT
>TRBV3-1|-|14|few|TRBJ1-1
CASSQDRRTMEAFF
TGTGCCAGCAGCCAAGATCGACGGACCATGGAAGCTTTCTTT
>TRBV7-9|TRBD1|16|many|TRBJ2-7
CASSRIRDRGFDEQYF
TGTGCCAGCAGCCGAATCCGGGACAGGGGATTCGACGAGCAGTACTTC
>TRBV12-3/TRBV12-4|TRBD1|14|once|TRBJ1-1
CASSRAGGRGEAFF
TGCGCCAGCAGTCGTGCAGGGGGCAGAGGTGAAGCTTTCTTT
>TRBV5-1|TRBD1|14|many|TRBJ1-5
CASSLGTGGQPQHF
TGCGCCAGCAGCTTAGGCACAGGGGGACAGCCCCAGCATTTT
>TRBV28|TRBD1|14|many|TRBJ2-7
CASSFRDRGYEQYF
TGTGCCAGCAGTTTCCGGGACAGGGGCTACGAGCAGTACTTC
>TRBV10-3|-|15|-|TRBJ2-5
CATSEGAGAVETQYF
TGTGCCACCAGTGAGGGGGCGGGGGCTGTGGAGACCCAGTACTTC
>TRBV7-2|-|15|many|TRBJ2-7
CASSLGAGQTYEQYF
TGTGCCAGCAGCTTAGGGGCCGGACAAACCTACGAGCAGTACTTC
>TRBV24-1|TRBD1|17|few|TRBJ2-3
CATSEGTGRFSTDTQYF
TGTGCCACCAGTGAGGGGACAGGGAGGTTTAGCACAGATACGCAGTATTTT
>TRBV19|-|15|few|TRBJ2-1
CASSTQAASYNEQFF
TGTGCCAGTAGTACCCAAGCGGCCTCCTACAATGAGCAGTTCTTC
>TRBV4-1|TRBD1|18|many|TRBJ1-5
CASSQGPDGGGLGQPQHF
TGCGCCAGCAGCCAAGGCCCGGACGGAGGGGGCTTGGGTCAGCCCCAGCATTTT
>TRBV5-1|-|11|many|TRBJ2-2
CASSQIGELFF
TGCGCCAGCAGCCAAATAGGGGAGCTGTTTTTT
>TRBV3-1|-|13|many|TRBJ1-2
CASSQAKDYGYTF
TGTGCCAGCAGCCAAGCAAAGGACTATGGCTACACCTTC
>TRBV9|-|15|many|TRBJ2-7
CASSRTGASSYEQYF
TGTGCCAGCAGCAGGACCGGTGCAAGCTCCTACGAGCAGTACTTC
>TRBV7-8|TRBD1|15|many|TRBJ2-7
CASSLVSGQLYEQYF
TGTGCCAGCAGCTTAGTCTCGGGACAGCTTTACGAGCAGTACTTC
>TRBV6-2/TRBV6-3|TRBD1|14|many|TRBJ1-1
CASSYDRVYAEAFF
TGTGCCAGCAGTTACGACAGGGTATACGCTGAAGCTTTCTTT
>TRBV12-3/TRBV12-4|-|14|-|TRBJ2-2
CASSRTWNTGELVF
TGTGCCAGCAGTCGGACCTGGAACACCGGGGAGCTGGTTTTT
>TRBV7-9|TRBD1|15|-|TRBJ1-2
CASSPLSTGAKGYTF
TGTGCCAGCAGCCCCCTATCGACAGGGGCGAAAGGCTACACCTTC
>TRBV30|TRBD2|18|few|TRBJ2-2
CAWKWPIGLAGDTGELFF
TGTGCCTGGAAGTGGCCAATAGGGCTAGCGGGAGACACCGGGGAGCTGTTTTTT
>TRBV4-3|TRBD2|15|few|TRBJ2-5
CASSQEGSGQETQYF
TGCGCCAGCAGCCAAGAAGGTAGCGGGCAAGAGACCCAGTACTTC
>TRBV4-1|TRBD1|15|many|TRBJ1-2
CASSQEDRANYGYTF
TGCGCCAGCAGCCAAGAGGACAGGGCGAACTATGGCTACACCTTC
>TRBV27|TRBD1|14|few|TRBJ2-5
CASRLQQGAATQYF
TGTGCCAGTCGCCTTCAGCAGGGGGCAGCGACCCAGTACTTC
>TRBV5-1|-|13|many|TRBJ1-1
CASALDSYTEAFF
TGCGCCAGCGCATTAGATAGCTACACTGAAGCTTTCTTT
>TRBV20-1|-|13|few|TRBJ2-7
CSAAIGVPYEQYF
TGCAGTGCTGCGATAGGAGTTCCTTACGAGCAGTACTTC
>TRBV28|-|18|few|TRBJ2-6
CASSQIGGGVTGANVLTF
TGTGCCAGCAGCCAAATAGGGGGGGGTGTAACTGGGGCCAACGTCCTGACTTTC
>TRBV11-2|-|16|-|TRBJ2-3
CASSLDEGFVADTQYF
TGTGCCAGCAGCTTAGATGAAGGGTTTGTCGCAGATACGCAGTATTTT
>TRBV28|-|15|few|TRBJ1-6
CASSLRWQGRSPLHF
TGTGCCAGCAGTTTGAGGTGGCAGGGTAGATCACCCCTCCACTTT
>TRBV4-3|-|16|many|TRBJ2-3
CASSPYLDRSTDTQYF
TGCGCCAGCAGCCCTTACCTGGACAGAAGCACAGATACGCAGTATTTT
>TRBV5-1|-|14|-|TRBJ1-2
CASSLAGQEYGYTF
TGCGCCAGCAGCTTGGCCGGCCAGGAGTATGGCTACACCTTC
>TRBV7-9|TRBD2|18|-|TRBJ2-2
CASRSWTSGRSITGELFF
TGTGCCAGCAGATCTTGGACTAGCGGGAGATCAATCACCGGGGAGCTGTTTTTT
>TRBV29-1|TRBD2|16|-|TRBJ2-2
CSVEGSGTSGTGELFF
TGCAGCGTTGAAGGGTCCGGGACTAGCGGTACCGGGGAGCTGTTTTTT
>TRBV29-1|TRBD1|15|-|TRBJ2-2
CSAATGARDTGELFF
TGCAGCGCCGCGACAGGGGCACGGGACACCGGGGAGCTGTTTTTT